This is a list of T cell receptor beta chains from one sample in a study of blood T cell repertoires in COVID-19. Assay used: immunoSEQ multiplex PCR; TCRdb lists only in-frame clones, some missing. The sample yields a few hundred thousand clones, approximately 86% seen once. The sequenced sample was peripheral blood. The receptors were sampled from a man in his late teens or twenties with active or convalescent COVID-19. Each CDR3 is given with its conserved first and last residue. A D gene is named only where the DNA matches it firmly. Some rows mark clone size as missing; the rest say once, few, many or name a class of expanded clone.

cdr3_aa cdr3_nt j_call d_call clone_size v_call
CASGLGRNPGANVLTF TGTGCTAGTGGTTTGGGGCGGAACCCTGGGGCCAACGTCCTGACTTTC TRBJ2-6 - - TRBV12-5
CASSTANYGYTF TGTGCCAGCAGTACGGCTAACTATGGCTACACCTTC TRBJ1-2 - - TRBV5-4
CASSLGGLNTEAFF TGTGCCAGCAGCTTAGGGGGGCTTAACACTGAAGCTTTCTTT TRBJ1-1 - - TRBV7-9
CSVEGDRTVDEAFF TGCAGCGTTGAGGGCGACAGGACGGTTGATGAAGCTTTCTTT TRBJ1-1 - - TRBV29-1
CASSLVAGGTTDTQYF TGTGCCAGCTCTCTGGTAGCGGGGGGGACCACAGATACGCAGTATTTT TRBJ2-3 TRBD2 - TRBV18
CASGLGKVLPRIINTIYF TGTGCTAGTGGTTTGGGGAAGGTATTACCTAGGATAATAAACACCATATATTTT TRBJ1-3 - - TRBV12-5
CASSSPVFYGYTF TGTGCCAGCAGTTCTCCAGTATTCTATGGCTACACCTTC TRBJ1-2 - - TRBV6-5
CASSIPGLNEKLFF TGTGCCAGTAGTATCCCAGGGCTTAATGAAAAACTGTTTTTT TRBJ1-4 - - TRBV19
CASSEVTGKAFF TGTGCCAGCAGTGAAGTCACAGGGAAAGCTTTCTTT TRBJ1-1 - - TRBV6-1
CASSPRQGNEKLFF TGTGCCAGCAGCCCTAGACAGGGTAATGAAAAACTGTTTTTT TRBJ1-4 TRBD1 - TRBV9
CASSYFGRDRGGYGYTF TGTGCCAGCAGCTACTTTGGCAGGGATCGGGGGGGCTATGGCTACACCTTC TRBJ1-2 - - TRBV13
CASTGTGSRGNTIYF TGTGCCAGCACTGGGACAGGGTCTAGAGGAAACACCATATATTTT TRBJ1-3 TRBD1 many TRBV2
CASTEANTGELFF TGTGCCAGCACAGAGGCTAACACCGGGGAGCTGTTTTTT TRBJ2-2 - - TRBV6-5
CATSNTNSLEAFF TGTGCCACCAGTAATACAAACAGCCTTGAAGCTTTCTTT TRBJ1-1 - - TRBV24-1
CASIGQSNEKLFF TGTGCCAGTATCGGACAGAGTAATGAAAAACTGTTTTTT TRBJ1-4 - - TRBV19
CASSLGDRGDNQPQHF TGTGCCAGCAGCTTGGGGGACAGGGGAGACAATCAGCCCCAGCATTTT TRBJ1-5 TRBD1 - TRBV7-4
CAISSQDRGLHSPLHF TGTGCCATCAGTAGTCAAGACAGGGGGCTGCATTCACCCCTCCACTTT TRBJ1-6 TRBD1 - TRBV10-3
CASSPRRLGDQPQHF TGTGCCAGCTCACCACGTCGCTTAGGAGATCAGCCCCAGCATTTT TRBJ1-5 - once TRBV18
CAITSDRNYGYTF TGTGCCATCACCTCCGACAGAAACTATGGCTACACCTTC TRBJ1-2 - - TRBV10-3
CASSRFPPSSGEYNEQFF TGTGCCAGCAGCCGATTCCCCCCTTCTAGCGGAGAGTACAATGAGCAGTTCTTC TRBJ2-1 TRBD2 - TRBV14
CASSYSPGGVTEAFF TGTGCCAGCAGTTACTCCCCAGGGGGAGTCACTGAAGCTTTCTTT TRBJ1-1 TRBD1 - TRBV6-5
CASSELYRQNSGNTIYF TGTGCCAGCAGTGAACTTTACAGACAGAACTCTGGAAACACCATATATTTT TRBJ1-3 - - TRBV6-1
CASSQDRAVEQYF TGTGCCAGCAGCCAAGACAGGGCTGTCGAGCAGTACTTC TRBJ2-7 - - TRBV3-1/TRBV3-2
CASSRDSSYEQYF TGTGCCAGCTCACGCGACAGCTCGTACGAGCAGTACTTC TRBJ2-7 - few TRBV18
CASSFGTLSGANVLTF TGTGCCAGCAGCTTCGGGACTCTCTCTGGGGCCAACGTCCTGACTTTC TRBJ2-6 - once TRBV28
CATSDDAGVDEQFF TGTGCCACCAGTGATGATGCGGGAGTGGATGAGCAGTTCTTC TRBJ2-1 TRBD2 - TRBV24-1
CASTKIGVDEKLFF TGTGCCAGTACTAAAATAGGGGTGGATGAAAAACTGTTTTTT TRBJ1-4 - - TRBV19
CASSYGGGRTDTQYF TGTGCCAGCAGTTACGGAGGCGGGAGAACAGATACGCAGTATTTT TRBJ2-3 TRBD2 - TRBV6-5
CAWKTRDSESGYGYTF TGTGCCTGGAAGACGCGTGACTCCGAGTCGGGATATGGCTACACCTTC TRBJ1-2 - once TRBV30
CASSLLGQRNQPQHF TGTGCCAGCAGTTTATTGGGGCAGCGCAATCAGCCCCAGCATTTT TRBJ1-5 - - TRBV28
CATSETSRATDTQYF TGTGCCACCAGTGAGACTAGCCGTGCCACAGATACGCAGTATTTT TRBJ2-3 TRBD2 - TRBV24-1
CASSLGLDIKQETQYF TGTGCCAGCAGCTTAGGCCTGGACATCAAGCAAGAGACCCAGTACTTC TRBJ2-5 - - TRBV11-3
CASRRDTSYEQYF TGTGCCAGCAGACGGGACACATCCTACGAGCAGTACTTC TRBJ2-7 - - TRBV7-9
CSVAQRGGYTF TGCAGCGTTGCCCAGCGAGGGGGCTACACCTTC TRBJ1-2 - - TRBV29-1
CASSHKASTEAFF TGTGCCAGCAGCCATAAAGCGAGTACTGAAGCTTTCTTT TRBJ1-1 - once TRBV3-1/TRBV3-2
CASRFGSDFGEQYF TGTGCCAGCAGGTTCGGTTCCGATTTTGGCGAGCAGTACTTC TRBJ2-7 - once TRBV7-3
CASSLGTGGLSSGNTIYF TGCGCCAGCAGCTTAGGGACAGGGGGCCTAAGCTCTGGAAACACCATATATTTT TRBJ1-3 TRBD1 - TRBV5-1
CASSPTGSYNSPLHF TGTGCCAGCAGCCCCACAGGGTCCTATAATTCACCCCTCCACTTT TRBJ1-6 - - TRBV9
CASSQIYSGNTIYF TGTGCCAGCAGCCAAATATACTCTGGAAACACCATATATTTT TRBJ1-3 - - TRBV3-1/TRBV3-2
CASSLGSGGPYNEQFF TGTGCCAGCAGCTTAGGTAGCGGGGGCCCCTACAATGAGCAGTTCTTC TRBJ2-1 TRBD2 - TRBV7-9
CASSLSWEAQYF TGCGCCAGCAGCTTGTCGTGGGAGGCCCAGTACTTC TRBJ2-5 - - TRBV5-1
CASGLMRRGDTQYF TGTGCTAGTGGTTTAATGAGAAGAGGAGATACGCAGTATTTT TRBJ2-3 - - TRBV12-5
CASSEGLPYEQYF TGTGCCAGCAGTGAAGGGCTGCCCTACGAGCAGTACTTC TRBJ2-7 - - TRBV6-1
CASSPGKGHYEQYF TGTGCCAGTAGCCCCGGGAAGGGCCACTACGAGCAGTACTTC TRBJ2-7 - - TRBV19
CASSYGQGTGNEQFF TGTGCCAGCAGCTATGGACAGGGTACCGGAAATGAGCAGTTCTTC TRBJ2-1 TRBD1 - TRBV7-9
CASSWGQGNSPLHF TGTGCCAGCAGTTGGGGACAGGGTAATTCACCCCTCCACTTT TRBJ1-6 TRBD1 - TRBV7-3
CASSAGTAGANVLTF TGTGCCAGCAGCGCCGGGACAGCTGGGGCCAACGTCCTGACTTTC TRBJ2-6 TRBD1 - TRBV11-2
CASSLAVRGQSNSPLHF TGCGCCAGCAGCTTGGCCGTCAGGGGGCAGAGTAATTCACCCCTCCACTTT TRBJ1-6 TRBD1 few TRBV5-1